This T cell receptor (beta chain) was identified during a study of blood T cell repertoires in COVID-19. This clone was detected once. In the original processing: Amplification of reference gene primers was used by the study to estimate nucleated cell counts. Data came from immunoSEQ multiplex PCR; TCRdb stores just in-frame clones and leaves some out. V, J and clone size reflect that table, while D and trimming were determined from the DNA. The sample holds around 270,000 clones, approximately 89% seen once. V was trimmed by 10 bases and J by 5 bases, leaving 18 bases between them. Germline V CDR1 and CDR2: MNHEY, SVGAGI. The CDR3 is 15 residues long.

The specimen was PBMCs or T cells enriched from blood (not recorded which). The source is a middle-aged woman who had been exposed to COVID-19. This chain connects TRBV6-5 to TRBJ1-6, with a possible D match to TRBD1 (5 bases). The CDR3 sequence: CATRWGGTNNSPLHF. DNA of the CDR3: TGTGCCACCCGGTGGGGGGGAACTAATAATTCACCCCTCCACTTT.